This T cell receptor beta chain is from a study of metastatic and nonmetastatic thyroid tumors. Original analysis: CDR3 differences across clinicopathological groups were used to build a distant-metastasis classifier for papillary thyroid cancer. TCRdb re-called clones via MiXCR from the PCR reads. These V and J calls are TCRdb output, not the study's own analysis. The sample holds 7,500 to 9,000 clones, approximately 23% seen once. CDR1 and CDR2 from the germline V gene are SGHDT and YYEEEE. V shed 4 bases and J 4 bases; nucleotides not matched to a gene: 10. The CDR3 runs 16 residues. Each patient went into thyroid surgery without having received any treatment.

The receptor was derived from a female donor with papillary thyroid cancer or a benign thyroid nodule (not recorded which). Some clones in this sample may be carry-over from other donors' samples. The chain employs TRBV5-6 and TRBJ1-2, with 10 bases aligning to TRBD1. The sequenced sample was tumor tissue. The CDR3 DNA sequence: TGTGCCAGCAGCCCGACAGGGGGCGAGGAAGCCTATGGCTACACCTTC. Its translation: CASSPTGGEEAYGYTF.